This TCR beta chain came from a study of regulatory T cells in long-lasting Graves disease. CDR3 size: 15 residues. CDR1 and CDR2 from the germline V gene are MNHEY and SVGEGT. The germline V and J ends were trimmed by 0 bases and 5 bases, with 14 bases remaining between them. Time point given: newly diagnosed GD, antithyroid drugs for less than 3 months. Making the TCR library involved RNA that had been extracted from PBMCs. CDR3 regions were amplified by Arm-PCR using iRepertoire HTBI primers to build TCR beta libraries. TCRdb re-called the multiplex PCR reads through MiXCR, storing one row per CDR3 protein. The table has roughly 530,000 distinct CDR3 sequences, roughly 15% seen once. This clonotype was observed at least ten times. This same sample was also taken into another study, of T cells in Graves' hyperthyroidism and ophthalmopathy.

This rearrangement joins TRBV6-2 or TRBV6-3 to TRBJ2-7, with D tentatively TRBD1 (7 bases). The source of this sequence is a woman aged 40 to 65 with Graves disease. The specimen was peripheral blood mononuclear cells (PBMCs), collected at new diagnosis, from a patient treated with antithyroid drugs. CDR3 sequence: CASSYSPQGGHEQYF. The DNA for the CDR3 is TGTGCCAGCAGTTACTCCCCCCAGGGGGGCCACGAGCAGTACTTC.